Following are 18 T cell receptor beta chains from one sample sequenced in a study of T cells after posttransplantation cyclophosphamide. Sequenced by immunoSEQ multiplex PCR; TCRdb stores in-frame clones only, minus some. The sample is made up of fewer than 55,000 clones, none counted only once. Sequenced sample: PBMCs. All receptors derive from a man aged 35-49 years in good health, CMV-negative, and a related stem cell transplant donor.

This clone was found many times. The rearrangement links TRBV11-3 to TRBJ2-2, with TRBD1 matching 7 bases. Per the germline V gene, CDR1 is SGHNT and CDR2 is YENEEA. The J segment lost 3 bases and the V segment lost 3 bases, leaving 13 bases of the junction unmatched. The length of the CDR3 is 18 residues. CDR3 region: CASSLVQGPLTHTGELFF. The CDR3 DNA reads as TGTGCCAGCAGCTTGGTACAGGGGCCCTTGACCCACACCGGGGAGCTGTTTTTT.

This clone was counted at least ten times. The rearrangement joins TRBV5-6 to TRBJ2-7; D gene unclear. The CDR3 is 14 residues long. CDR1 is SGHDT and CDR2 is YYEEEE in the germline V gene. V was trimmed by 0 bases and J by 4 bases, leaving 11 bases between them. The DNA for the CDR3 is TGTGCCAGCAGCTTGGCCAATCGGGTTTACGAGCAGTACTTC. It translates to CASSLANRVYEQYF.

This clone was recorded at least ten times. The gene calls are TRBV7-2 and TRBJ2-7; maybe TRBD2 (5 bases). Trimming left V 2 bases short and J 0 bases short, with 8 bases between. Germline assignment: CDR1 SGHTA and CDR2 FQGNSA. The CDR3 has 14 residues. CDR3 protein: CASSLPRGSYEQYF. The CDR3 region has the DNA TGTGCCAGCAGCTTACCCCGGGGCTCCTACGAGCAGTACTTC.

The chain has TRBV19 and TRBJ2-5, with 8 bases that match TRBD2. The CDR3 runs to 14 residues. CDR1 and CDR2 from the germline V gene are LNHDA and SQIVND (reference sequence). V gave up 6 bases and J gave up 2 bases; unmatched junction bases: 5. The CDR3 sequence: CASSGRGGQETQYF. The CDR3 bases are TGTGCCAGTAGCGGGAGGGGGGGTCAAGAGACCCAGTACTTC.

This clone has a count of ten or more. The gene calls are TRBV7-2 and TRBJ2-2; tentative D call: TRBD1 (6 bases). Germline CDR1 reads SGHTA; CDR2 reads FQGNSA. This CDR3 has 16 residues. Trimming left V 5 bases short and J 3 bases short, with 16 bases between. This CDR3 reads CASSRTRDIDTGELFF. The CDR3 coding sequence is TGTGCCAGCAGCCGAACCCGGGACATTGACACCGGGGAGCTGTTTTTT.

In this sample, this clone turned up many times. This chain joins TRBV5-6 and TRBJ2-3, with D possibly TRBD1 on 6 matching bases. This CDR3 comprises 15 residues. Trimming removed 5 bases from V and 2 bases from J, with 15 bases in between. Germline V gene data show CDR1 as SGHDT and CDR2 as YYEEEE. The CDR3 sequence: CASRSTGFYTDTQYF. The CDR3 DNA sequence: TGTGCCAGCAGATCTACAGGGTTTTACACAGATACGCAGTATTTT.

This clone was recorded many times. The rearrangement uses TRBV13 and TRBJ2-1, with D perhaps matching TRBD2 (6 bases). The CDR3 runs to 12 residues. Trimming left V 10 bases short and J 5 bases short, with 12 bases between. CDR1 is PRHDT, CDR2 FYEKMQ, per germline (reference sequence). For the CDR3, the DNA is TGTGCCACCGGGGGTTGGGACAATGAGCAGTTCTTC. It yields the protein CATGGWDNEQFF.

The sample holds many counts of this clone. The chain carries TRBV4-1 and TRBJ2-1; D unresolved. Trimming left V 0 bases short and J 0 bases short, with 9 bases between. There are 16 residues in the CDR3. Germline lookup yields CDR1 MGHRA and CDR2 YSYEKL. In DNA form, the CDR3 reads TGCGCCAGCAGCCAAGATTCCCTCCCCTCCTACAATGAGCAGTTCTTC. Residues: CASSQDSLPSYNEQFF.

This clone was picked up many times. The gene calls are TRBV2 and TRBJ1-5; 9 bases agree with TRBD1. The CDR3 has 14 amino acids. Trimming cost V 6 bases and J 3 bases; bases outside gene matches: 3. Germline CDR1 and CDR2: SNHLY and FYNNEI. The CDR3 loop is CASRRDRDNQPQHF. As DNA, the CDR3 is TGTGCCAGCAGGAGGGACAGGGACAATCAGCCCCAGCATTTT.

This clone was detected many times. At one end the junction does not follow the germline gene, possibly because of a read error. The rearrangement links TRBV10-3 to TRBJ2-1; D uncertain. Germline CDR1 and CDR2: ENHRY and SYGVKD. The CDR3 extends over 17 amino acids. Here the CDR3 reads CATSQAVPVGSYNEQFF. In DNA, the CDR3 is TGTGCCACCAGTCAGGCCGTTCCGGTGGGCTCCTACAATGAGCAGTTCTTC.

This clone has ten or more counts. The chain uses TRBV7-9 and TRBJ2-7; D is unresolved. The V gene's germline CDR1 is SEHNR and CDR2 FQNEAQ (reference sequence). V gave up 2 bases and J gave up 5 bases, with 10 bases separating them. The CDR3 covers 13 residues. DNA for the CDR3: TGTGCCAGCAGCTTACTCCCCGGACACGAGCAGTACGTC. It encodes CASSLLPGHEQYV.

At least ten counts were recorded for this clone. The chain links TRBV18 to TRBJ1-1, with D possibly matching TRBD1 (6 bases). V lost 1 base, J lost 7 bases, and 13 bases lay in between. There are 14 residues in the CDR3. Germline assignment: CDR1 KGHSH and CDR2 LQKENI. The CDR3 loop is CASSPLEGGGEAFF. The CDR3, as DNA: TGTGCCAGCTCACCACTGGAGGGGGGGGGTGAAGCTTTCTTT.

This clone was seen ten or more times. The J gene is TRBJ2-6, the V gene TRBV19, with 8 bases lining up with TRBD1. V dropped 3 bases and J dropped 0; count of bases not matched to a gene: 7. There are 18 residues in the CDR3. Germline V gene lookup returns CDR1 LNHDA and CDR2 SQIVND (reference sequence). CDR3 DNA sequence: TGTGCCAGTAGTATCGACAGGGGAGGCCACTCTGGGGCCAACGTCCTGACTTTC. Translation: CASSIDRGGHSGANVLTF.

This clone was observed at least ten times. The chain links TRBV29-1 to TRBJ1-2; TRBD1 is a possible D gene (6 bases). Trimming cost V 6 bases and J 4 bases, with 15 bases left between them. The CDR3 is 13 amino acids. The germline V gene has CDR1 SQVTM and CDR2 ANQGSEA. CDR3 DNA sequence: TGCAGCGTCCGACAGGACCTAAGCTATGGCTACACCTTC. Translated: CSVRQDLSYGYTF.

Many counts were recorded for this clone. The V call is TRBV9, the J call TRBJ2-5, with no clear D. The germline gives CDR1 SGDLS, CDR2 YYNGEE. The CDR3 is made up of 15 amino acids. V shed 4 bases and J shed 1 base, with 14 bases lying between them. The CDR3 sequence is CASSLPRSAQETQYF. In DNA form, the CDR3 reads TGTGCCAGCAGCCTACCGAGGTCAGCCCAAGAGACCCAGTACTTC.

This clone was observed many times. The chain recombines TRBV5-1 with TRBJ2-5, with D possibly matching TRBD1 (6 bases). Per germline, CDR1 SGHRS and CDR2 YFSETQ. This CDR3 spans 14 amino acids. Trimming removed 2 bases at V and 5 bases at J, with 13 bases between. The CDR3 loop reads CASSFFTGTETQYF. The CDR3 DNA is TGCGCCAGCAGCTTCTTCACAGGGACGGAGACCCAGTACTTC.

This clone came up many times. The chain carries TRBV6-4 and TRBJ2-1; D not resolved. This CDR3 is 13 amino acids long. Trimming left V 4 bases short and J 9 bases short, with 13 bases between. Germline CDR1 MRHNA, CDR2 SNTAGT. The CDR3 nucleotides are TGTGCCAGCAGTGTTATGGAGTTGGGTGAGCAGTTCTTC. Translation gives CASSVMELGEQFF.

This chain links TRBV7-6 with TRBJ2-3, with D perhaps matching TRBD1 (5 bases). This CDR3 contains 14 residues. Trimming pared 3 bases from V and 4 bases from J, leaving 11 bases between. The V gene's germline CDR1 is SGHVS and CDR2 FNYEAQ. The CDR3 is CASSLNRLPDTQYF. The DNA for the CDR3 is TGTGCCAGCAGCTTGAACAGGTTACCAGATACGCAGTATTTT.